This T cell receptor beta chain was profiled in a study of tissue T cells after allogeneic stem cell transplantation. Regarding time point: mouse harvest day 14 after allogeneic transplant. Tail vein injection delivered 10^7 T-cell-depleted bone marrow cells and 10^6 splenic CD5+ T cells. This mouse GVHD model was MHC-mismatched B6 to BALB/c, profiled day 7 or 14. Trimming stripped 3 bases from V and 0 bases from J, with 7 bases between. Germline assignment: CDR1 GFQATS and CDR2 STVNSAI. The CDR3 extends over 13 amino acids. Survey-depth TCRbeta CDR3 sequencing reported V/J genes and productive frequencies. This table comes from immunoSEQ multiplex PCR, and its TCRdb copy is limited to in-frame clones, with some not included. Of roughly 2,200 clones in the sample, approximately 47% were seen once. As concerns this clone: The genes are named according to mouse. The read ends 1 residue before the CDR3 terminus; that terminus is restored from the germline J gene.

The J gene is TRBJ2-4, the V gene TRBV20; D unclear. Specimen: lymph node tissue. The sequence came from a female BALB/c mouse given C57BL/6 T cells with graft-versus-host disease after an allogeneic hematopoietic cell transplant. The CDR3 sequence: CGARRESQNTLYF. The DNA read from the CDR3 is TGTGGTGCTAGACGGGAAAGTCAAAACACCTTGTAC.